This T cell receptor (beta chain) was profiled in a study of blood T cell repertoires in COVID-19. Background on the study: The United States, Italy and Spain supplied acute and convalescent COVID-19 samples.

Sequenced by immunoSEQ multiplex PCR; TCRdb stores in-frame clones only, minus some. The sample comprises roughly 230,000 clones, roughly four fifths of which are singletons, and more than 4% rests with the top ten. V was trimmed by 5 bases and J by 3 bases, leaving 16 bases between them. CDR3 length: 15 amino acids. Germline values: CDR1 SQVTM, CDR2 ANQGSEA. The origin of this receptor is a man aged 50 to 60 with acute or convalescent COVID-19. V usage is TRBV29-1 and J usage is TRBJ2-2; no reliable D call. Sequenced sample: peripheral blood. CDR3 amino acids: CSVSFGGGYTGELFF. DNA of the CDR3: TGCAGCGTTTCCTTTGGTGGTGGCTACACCGGGGAGCTGTTTTTT.